The 10 T cell receptor beta chains reported below all come from one sample, sequenced in a study of T-cell memory formation after mild COVID-19. TCRdb recomputed calls from the 5' RACE reads with MiXCR, one row per CDR3 protein. The sample has around 440,000 distinct CDR3 sequences, around a sixth seen once; the top ten hold 9% to 15%. Input material: PBMCs or a T cell subset sorted from them (not recorded which). These receptors were taken from an adult woman who had mild COVID-19 (a few samples of this study predate the infection). Cell type and time point are not known.

This chain joins TRBV4-2 and TRBJ1-4; possibly TRBD1 for D (5 bases). Germline CDR1 reads LGHNA; CDR2 reads YNFKEQ. V lost 1 base and J lost 8, with 14 bases in between. CDR3 length equals 15 residues. CDR3 in amino acids: CASSQGDRVGEKLFF. The CDR3 DNA follows: TGTGCCAGCAGCCAAGGGGACCGGGTTGGAGAAAAACTGTTTTTT.

This chain links TRBV13 with TRBJ2-3, with D possibly being TRBD2 (5 bases). The V gene's germline CDR1 is PRHDT and CDR2 FYEKMQ (reference sequence). The CDR3 spans 16 residues. Trimming took 2 bases from V and 4 from J, leaving 16 bases between them. The CDR3: CASSLPGSGQADTQYF. CDR3 nucleotide sequence: TGTGCCAGCAGCTTACCGGGGAGTGGGCAGGCAGATACGCAGTATTTT.

The chain employs TRBV3-1 and TRBJ1-5; D gene unclear. Germline assignment: CDR1 LGHDT and CDR2 YNNKEL (reference sequence). V gave up 3 bases and J gave up 1 base, with 10 bases separating them. The CDR3 has 15 amino acids. This CDR3 reads CASSQGSRSNQPQHF. DNA for the CDR3: TGTGCCAGCAGCCAGGGTTCTCGGAGCAATCAGCCCCAGCATTTT. Full variable domain (outside the CDR3, taken from reference TRBV3-1 and TRBJ1-5): DTAVSQTPKYLVTQMGNDKSIKCEQNLGHDTMYWYKQDSKKFLKIMFSYNNKELIINETVPNRFSPKSPDKAHLNLHINSLELGDSAVYFCASSQGSRSNQPQHFGDGTRLSIL.

The J gene is TRBJ1-2, the V gene TRBV30; no firm D call. The CDR3 has 11 amino acids. CDR1 is GTSNPN, CDR2 SVGIG, per germline (reference sequence). With 3 bases removed from V and 5 bases from J, the gap between germline ends came to 7 bases. The CDR3 sequence is CAWRMGYGYTF. The CDR3, as DNA: TGTGCCTGGAGAATGGGATATGGCTACACCTTC.

This clonotype was counted at least ten times. The V call is TRBV2, the J call TRBJ2-7; TRBD1 might be the D (5 bases). This CDR3 has 14 residues. Between the trimmed V and J ends, which lost 3 bases and 0 bases, there was a span of 9 bases. Germline V gene lookup returns CDR1 SNHLY and CDR2 FYNNEI. Written as DNA, the CDR3 is TGTGCCAGCAGTGAGCAGGGTTTCTCCTACGAGCAGTACTTC. It yields the protein CASSEQGFSYEQYF.

This clonotype was seen a handful of times. V is TRBV7-9 and J is TRBJ2-3, with D tentatively TRBD2 (7 bases). The germline V gene has CDR1 SEHNR and CDR2 FQNEAQ (reference sequence). Trimming shortened V by 5 bases and J by 0 bases, and 12 bases separated the two germline ends. The CDR3 length is 15 residues. The CDR3 is CASSVGGASTDTQYF. CDR3 coding DNA: TGTGCCAGCAGCGTGGGGGGGGCTAGCACAGATACGCAGTATTTT.

This clonotype was seen repeatedly, ten times or more. V gene TRBV12-3 or TRBV12-4 combines with J gene TRBJ2-1; D possibly corresponds to TRBD2 (6 bases). V lost 5 bases, J lost 7 bases, and 12 bases lay in between. This CDR3 spans 13 amino acids. The CDR3 DNA reads TGTGCCAGCAGTCCCGTTCTAGCGAATGAGCAGTTCTTC. It is translated as CASSPVLANEQFF.

The chain recombines TRBV12-3 or TRBV12-4 with TRBJ2-2, with D perhaps assigned TRBD1 or TRBD2 (6 bases each). The V and J ends lost 5 bases and 0 bases respectively, with 16 bases between them. This CDR3 has 17 residues. The CDR3 DNA reads TGTGCCAGCAGTAGTGGGGTTGGGGGGCCGAACACCGGGGAGCTGTTTTTT. Encoded protein: CASSSGVGGPNTGELFF.

The chain combines TRBV3-1 with TRBJ1-1; TRBD1 agrees at 9 bases. Trimming cost V 1 base and J 8 bases; bases outside gene matches: 8. The CDR3 is made up of 15 amino acids. Germline V gene data show CDR1 as LGHDT and CDR2 as YNNKEL (reference sequence). CDR3 sequence: CASSQVRDRVEEAFF. CDR3 DNA: TGTGCCAGCAGCCAAGTTCGGGACAGGGTAGAAGAAGCTTTCTTT.

This clonotype showed up just a few times. The chain uses TRBV7-9 and TRBJ2-3; 7 positions agree with TRBD2. The CDR3 totals 15 residues. Trimming cost V 4 bases and J 3 bases; bases outside gene matches: 7. In germline, CDR1 is SEHNR, CDR2 FQNEAQ (reference sequence). The CDR3 loop is CASSWASGGTDTQYF. DNA of the CDR3: TGTGCCAGCAGCTGGGCTAGCGGAGGAACAGATACGCAGTATTTT.